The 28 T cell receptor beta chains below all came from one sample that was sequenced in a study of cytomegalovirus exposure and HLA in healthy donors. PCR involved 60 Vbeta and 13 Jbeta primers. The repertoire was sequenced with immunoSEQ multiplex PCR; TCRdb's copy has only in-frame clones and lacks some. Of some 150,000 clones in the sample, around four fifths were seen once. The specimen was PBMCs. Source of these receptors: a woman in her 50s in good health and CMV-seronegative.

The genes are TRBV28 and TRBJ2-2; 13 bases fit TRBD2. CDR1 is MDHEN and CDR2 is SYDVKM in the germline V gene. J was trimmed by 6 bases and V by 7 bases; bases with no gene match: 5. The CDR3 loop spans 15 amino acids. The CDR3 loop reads CASTTSGGAPGELFF. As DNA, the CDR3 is TGTGCCAGCACCACTAGCGGGGGGGCCCCCGGGGAGCTGTTTTTT.

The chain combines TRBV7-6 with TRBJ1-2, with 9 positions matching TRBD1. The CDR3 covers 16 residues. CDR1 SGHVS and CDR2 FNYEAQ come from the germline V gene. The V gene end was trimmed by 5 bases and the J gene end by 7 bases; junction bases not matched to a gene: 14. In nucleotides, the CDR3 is TGTGCCAGCAGCCAAGGACAGGGGACCGTTATTATTGGCTACACCTTC. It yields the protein CASSQGQGTVIIGYTF.

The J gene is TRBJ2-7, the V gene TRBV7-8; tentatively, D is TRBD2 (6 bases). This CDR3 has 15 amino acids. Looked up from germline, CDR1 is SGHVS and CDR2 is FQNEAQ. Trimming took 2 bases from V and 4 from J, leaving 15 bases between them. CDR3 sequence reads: CASSLIGRELYEQYF. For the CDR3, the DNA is TGTGCCAGCAGCTTAATCGGTCGGGAGCTTTACGAGCAGTACTTC.

CDR3 sequence reads: CASSPTVTKSSYNEQFF. The CDR3 bases are TGTGCCAGTAGTCCCACTGTAACCAAGAGCTCCTACAATGAGCAGTTCTTC. J is TRBJ2-1 and V is TRBV19; D ambiguous. CDR1 and CDR2 from the germline V gene are LNHDA and SQIVND (reference sequence). The V and J ends lost 5 bases and 0 bases respectively, with 17 bases between them. This CDR3 has 17 amino acids. Together with reference TRBV19 and TRBJ2-1, the CDR3 gives the full variable domain: DGGITQSPKYLFRKEGQNVTLSCEQNLNHDAMYWYRQDPGQGLRLIYYSQIVNDFQKGDIAEGYSVSREKKESFPLTVTSAQKNPTAFYLCASSPTVTKSSYNEQFFGPGTRLTVL.

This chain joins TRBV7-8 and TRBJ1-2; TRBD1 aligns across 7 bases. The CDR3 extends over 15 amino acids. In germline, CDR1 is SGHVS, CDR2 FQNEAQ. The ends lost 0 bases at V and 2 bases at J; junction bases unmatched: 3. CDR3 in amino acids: CASSLATGLNYGYTF. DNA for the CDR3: TGTGCCAGCAGCTTAGCGACAGGGCTCAACTATGGCTACACCTTC.

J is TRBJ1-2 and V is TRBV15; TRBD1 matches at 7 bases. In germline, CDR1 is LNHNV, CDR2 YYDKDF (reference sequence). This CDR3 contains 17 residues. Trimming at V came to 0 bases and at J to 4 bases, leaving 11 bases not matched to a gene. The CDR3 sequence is CATSRDVAQGRLYGYTF. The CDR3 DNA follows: TGTGCCACCAGCAGAGATGTCGCACAGGGGAGGCTCTATGGCTACACCTTC. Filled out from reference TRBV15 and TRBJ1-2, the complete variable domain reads DAMVIQNPRYQVTQFGKPVTLSCSQTLNHNVMYWYQQKSSQAPKLLFHYYDKDFNNEADTPDNFQSRRPNTSFCFLDIRSPGLGDTAMYLCATSRDVAQGRLYGYTFGSGTRLTVV.

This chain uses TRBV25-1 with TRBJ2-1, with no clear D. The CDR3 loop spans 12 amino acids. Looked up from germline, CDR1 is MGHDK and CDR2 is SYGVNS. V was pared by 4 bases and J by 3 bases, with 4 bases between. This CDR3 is CASSVNYNEQFF. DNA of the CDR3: TGTGCCAGCAGTGTAAACTACAATGAGCAGTTCTTC.

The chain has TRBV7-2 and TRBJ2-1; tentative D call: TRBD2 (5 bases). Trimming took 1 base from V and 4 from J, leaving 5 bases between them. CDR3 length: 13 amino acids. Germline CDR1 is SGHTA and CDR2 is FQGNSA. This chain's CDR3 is CASSLGEYNEQFF. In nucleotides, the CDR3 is TGTGCCAGCAGCTTAGGGGAGTACAATGAGCAGTTCTTC.

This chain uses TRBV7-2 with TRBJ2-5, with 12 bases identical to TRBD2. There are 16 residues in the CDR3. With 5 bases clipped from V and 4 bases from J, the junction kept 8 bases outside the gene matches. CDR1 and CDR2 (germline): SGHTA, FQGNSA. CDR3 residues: CASSPRLAGDAETQYF. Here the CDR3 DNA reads TGTGCCAGCAGCCCGAGACTAGCGGGAGATGCAGAGACCCAGTACTTC.

The DNA of the CDR3 is TGTGCCAGCTCACCACCCCGTTTTGAAGCTTTCTTT. This encodes CASSPPRFEAFF. V is TRBV18 and J is TRBJ1-1; the D is unclear. CDR3 size: 12 residues. The ends were cut back, 0 bases at V and 7 bases at J, with 6 bases in the middle. Germline CDR1 and CDR2: KGHSH and LQKENI.

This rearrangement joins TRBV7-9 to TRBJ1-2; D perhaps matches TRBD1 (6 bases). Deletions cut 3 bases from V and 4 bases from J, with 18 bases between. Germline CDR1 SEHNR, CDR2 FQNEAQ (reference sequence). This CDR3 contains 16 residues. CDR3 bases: TGTGCCAGCAGCTTCCTTGGGGGGGGCGCAGGCTATGGCTACACCTTC. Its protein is CASSFLGGGAGYGYTF.

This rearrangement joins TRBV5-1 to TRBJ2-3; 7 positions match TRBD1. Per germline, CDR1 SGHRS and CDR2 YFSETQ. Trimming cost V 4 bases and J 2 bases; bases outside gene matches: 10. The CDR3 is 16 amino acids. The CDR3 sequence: CASSTRQGSYTDTQYF. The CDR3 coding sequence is TGCGCCAGCAGCACCCGACAGGGATCGTACACAGATACGCAGTATTTT.

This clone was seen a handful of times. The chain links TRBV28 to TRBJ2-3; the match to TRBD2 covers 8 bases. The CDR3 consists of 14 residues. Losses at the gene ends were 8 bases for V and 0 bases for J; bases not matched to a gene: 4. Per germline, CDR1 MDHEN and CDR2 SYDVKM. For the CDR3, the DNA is TGTGCCAGCGAAGCGGGGGCTAGCACAGATACGCAGTATTTT. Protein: CASEAGASTDTQYF.

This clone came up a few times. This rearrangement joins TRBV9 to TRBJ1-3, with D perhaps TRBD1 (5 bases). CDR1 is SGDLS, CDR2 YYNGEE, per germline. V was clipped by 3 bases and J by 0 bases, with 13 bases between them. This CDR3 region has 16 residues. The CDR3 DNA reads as TGTGCCAGCAGCGGAGTTGGGGCTGGCTCTGGAAACACCATATATTTT. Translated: CASSGVGAGSGNTIYF. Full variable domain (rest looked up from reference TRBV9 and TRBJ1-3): DSGVTQTPKHLITATGQRVTLRCSPRSGDLSVYWYQQSLDQGLQFLIQYYNGEERAKGNILERFSAQQFPDLHSELNLSSLELGDSALYFCASSGVGAGSGNTIYFGEGSWLTVV.

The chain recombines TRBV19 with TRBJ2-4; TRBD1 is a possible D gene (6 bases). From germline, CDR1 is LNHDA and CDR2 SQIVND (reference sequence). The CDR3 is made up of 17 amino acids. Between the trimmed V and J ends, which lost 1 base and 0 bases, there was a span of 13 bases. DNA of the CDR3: TGTGCCAGTAGTATAGGAGGACAGTCTTTAGCCAAAAACATTCAGTACTTC. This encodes CASSIGGQSLAKNIQYF.

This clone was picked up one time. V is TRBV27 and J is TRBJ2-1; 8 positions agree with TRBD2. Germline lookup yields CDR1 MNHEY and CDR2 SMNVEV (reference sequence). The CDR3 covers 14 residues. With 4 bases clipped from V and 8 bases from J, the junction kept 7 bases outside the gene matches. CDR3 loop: CASSSQREIDEQFF. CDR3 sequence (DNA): TGTGCCAGCAGTTCACAGCGGGAGATCGATGAGCAGTTCTTC.

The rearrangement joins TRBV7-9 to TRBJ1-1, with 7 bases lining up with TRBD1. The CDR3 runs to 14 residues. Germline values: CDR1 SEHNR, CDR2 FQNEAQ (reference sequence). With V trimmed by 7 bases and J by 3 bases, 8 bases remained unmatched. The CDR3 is CASTRDSSHTEAFF. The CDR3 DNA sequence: TGTGCCAGCACCCGGGACAGCTCTCACACTGAAGCTTTCTTT.

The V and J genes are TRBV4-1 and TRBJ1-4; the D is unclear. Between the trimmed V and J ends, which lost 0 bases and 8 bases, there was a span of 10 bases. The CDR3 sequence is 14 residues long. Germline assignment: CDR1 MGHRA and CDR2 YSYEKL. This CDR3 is CASSQDRNQEKLFF. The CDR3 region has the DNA TGCGCCAGCAGCCAAGACAGAAACCAGGAAAAACTGTTTTTT.

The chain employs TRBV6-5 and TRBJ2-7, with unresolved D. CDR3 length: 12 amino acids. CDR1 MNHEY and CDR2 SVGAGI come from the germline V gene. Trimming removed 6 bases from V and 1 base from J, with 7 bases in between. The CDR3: CASSQISYEQYF. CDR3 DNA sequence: TGTGCCAGCAGCCAAATTTCCTACGAGCAGTACTTC.

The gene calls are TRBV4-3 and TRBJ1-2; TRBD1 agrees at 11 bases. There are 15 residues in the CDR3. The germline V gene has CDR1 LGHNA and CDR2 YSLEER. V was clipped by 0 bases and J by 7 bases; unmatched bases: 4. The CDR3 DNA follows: TGCGCCAGCAGCCAAGATAGGACAGGGGGCTTTGGCTACACCTTC. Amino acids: CASSQDRTGGFGYTF.

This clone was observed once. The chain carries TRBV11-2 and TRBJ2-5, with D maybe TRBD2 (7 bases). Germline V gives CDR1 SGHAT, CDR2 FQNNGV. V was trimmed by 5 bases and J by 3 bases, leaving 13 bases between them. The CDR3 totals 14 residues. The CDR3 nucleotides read TGTGCCAGCAGCCCCCGAGGGGGGGAAGAGACCCAGTACTTC. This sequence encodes CASSPRGGEETQYF.

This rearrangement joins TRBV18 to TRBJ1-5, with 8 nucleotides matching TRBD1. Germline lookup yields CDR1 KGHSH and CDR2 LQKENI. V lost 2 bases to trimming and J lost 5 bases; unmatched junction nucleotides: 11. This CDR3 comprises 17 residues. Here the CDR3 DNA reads TGTGCCAGCTCACCAACAGGGGGGGTTCGGGGGTATCAGCCCCAGCATTTT. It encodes CASSPTGGVRGYQPQHF.

The CDR3 sequence: CASSRPGTSIYEQYF. In DNA, the CDR3 is TGTGCCAGCAGTCGCCCCGGGACTAGTATTTACGAGCAGTACTTC. The chain joins TRBV28 to TRBJ2-7, with 8 positions matching TRBD2. Per germline, CDR1 MDHEN and CDR2 SYDVKM. The CDR3 length is 15 residues. V was clipped by 5 bases and J by 4 bases; unmatched bases: 10.

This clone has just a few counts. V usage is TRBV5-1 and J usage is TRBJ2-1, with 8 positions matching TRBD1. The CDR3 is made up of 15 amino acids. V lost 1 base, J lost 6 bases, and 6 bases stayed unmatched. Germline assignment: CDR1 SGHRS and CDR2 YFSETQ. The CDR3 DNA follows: TGCGCCAGCAGCTTGTACTCCGGACAGGGCAATGAGCAGTTCTTC. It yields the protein CASSLYSGQGNEQFF.

CDR3 sequence reads: CASSLASGEQYF. In DNA form, the CDR3 reads TGTGCCAGCAGCTTAGCGTCGGGCGAGCAGTACTTC. The chain employs TRBV7-2 and TRBJ2-7; unclear D gene. V shed 0 bases and J shed 6 bases, with 6 bases lying between them. The CDR3 extends over 12 amino acids. CDR1 is SGHTA and CDR2 is FQGNSA in the germline V gene.

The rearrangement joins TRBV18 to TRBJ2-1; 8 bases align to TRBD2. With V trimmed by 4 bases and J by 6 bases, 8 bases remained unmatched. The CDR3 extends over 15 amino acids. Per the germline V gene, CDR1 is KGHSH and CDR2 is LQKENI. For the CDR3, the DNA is TGTGCCAGCTCACTCCATAGCGGGGACGCCAATGAGCAGTTCTTC. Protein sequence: CASSLHSGDANEQFF.

DNA of the CDR3: TGTGCCAGCAGCTTATCGAGTATCGAGAACACTGAAGCTTTCTTT. This gives the protein CASSLSSIENTEAFF. The chain carries TRBV7-9 and TRBJ1-1; D uncertain. Trimming removed 2 bases from V and 1 base from J, with 11 bases in between. This CDR3 has 15 amino acids. Germline loops: CDR1 SEHNR, CDR2 FQNEAQ (reference sequence).

The CDR3 sequence is CASSVGTGVHEQYF. DNA of the CDR3: TGTGCCAGCAGCGTCGGGACAGGGGTCCACGAGCAGTACTTC. The chain is built from TRBV9 and TRBJ2-7, with TRBD1 matching over 10 bases. Germline CDR1 reads SGDLS; CDR2 reads YYNGEE. V trimming: 2 bases; J trimming: 5 bases; junction bases outside the gene matches: 4. The CDR3 covers 14 residues.